Each of the 10 T cell receptor beta chains below was sequenced from the same sample in a study of molecular identifiers for immune sequencing clone quantification. TCRdb re-called the PCR reads with MiXCR, one entry per CDR3 protein. The data show about half a million distinct CDR3 sequences, with about 26% seen just once and around 0.8% held by the top ten. The specimen was naive CD8+ T cells from blood, with Jurkat cell RNA spiked in. Subset given: FACS-sorted CD8+CD4-CCR7+CD45RA+ naive T cells. These receptors all come from a human donor in good health. Some libraries in this study had Jurkat cell RNA spiked in.

The chain combines TRBV6-5 with TRBJ2-7, with D possibly called TRBD1 or TRBD2 (5 bases each). Trimming left V 1 base short and J 0 bases short, with 10 bases between. The germline V gene encodes CDR1 MNHEY and CDR2 SVGAGI. This CDR3 is built from 15 residues. The CDR3 DNA reads as TGTGCCAGCAGTTACTACCGGGACCTCTCCTACGAGCAGTACTTC. It is translated as CASSYYRDLSYEQYF.

This clonotype was recorded a few times. V and J are TRBV28 and TRBJ2-5; 9 bases match TRBD2. CDR1 and CDR2 from the germline V gene are MDHEN and SYDVKM. Trimming took 7 bases from V and 2 from J; bases not matched to a gene: 5. The CDR3 runs 14 residues. The CDR3 is CASTRAGGQETQYF. The CDR3 nucleotides are TGTGCCAGCACCAGAGCGGGAGGACAAGAGACCCAGTACTTC.

This clonotype was picked up one time. Just one base apart from a much larger clone, this may be a read error. The chain employs TRBV7-6 and TRBJ2-7, with 7 bases identical to TRBD2. The V gene's germline CDR1 is SGHVS and CDR2 FNYEAQ. V lost 5 bases and J lost 5; bases outside the gene matches: 6. The CDR3 covers 13 residues. The CDR3 sequence: CASSPGTTNEQYF. CDR3 sequence (DNA): TGTGCCAGCAGCCCCGGGACTACCAACGAGCAGTACTTC.

This clonotype appeared many times. In nucleotides, the CDR3 is TGTGCCAGCAGTTTGGGCAGGGGGACCTACGAGCAGTACTTC. It codes for CASSLGRGTYEQYF. The V and J genes are TRBV27 and TRBJ2-7; 7 bases fit TRBD1. Germline-derived CDR1 and CDR2 are MNHEY and SMNVEV (reference sequence). The trim removed 3 bases at V and 2 bases at J, leaving 4 bases unmatched. The CDR3 extends over 14 amino acids.

There are a few counts of this clonotype. The J gene is TRBJ2-7, the V gene TRBV20-1, with D hard to call. The CDR3 runs 10 residues. Per the germline V gene, CDR1 is DFQATT and CDR2 is SNEGSKA (reference sequence). Trimming removed 2 bases from V and 7 bases from J, with 6 bases in between. As DNA, the CDR3 is TGCAGTGCTAGAAGGCGGGAGCAGTACTTC. Protein sequence: CSARRREQYF.

This clonotype has more than one count but fewer than ten. The chain uses TRBV6-2 or TRBV6-3 and TRBJ2-6; the D is unclear. Germline CDR1 and CDR2: MNHEY and SVGEGT. The CDR3 is made up of 19 amino acids. The V end was cut by 6 bases, the J end by 0 bases, with 21 bases between. DNA of the CDR3: TGTGCCAGCAGCTCCCGTATTGTGTCCCCTATCTCTGGGGCCAACGTCCTGACTTTC. As protein: CASSSRIVSPISGANVLTF.

This clonotype is a singleton in its sample. The chain employs TRBV7-9 and TRBJ2-7, with 12 nucleotides matching TRBD2. Per the germline V gene, CDR1 is SEHNR and CDR2 is FQNEAQ (reference sequence). Losses at the gene ends were 4 bases for V and 0 bases for J; bases not matched to a gene: 7. The CDR3 runs 17 residues. CDR3 in amino acids: CASSSGLAGQSSYEQYF. The CDR3 region has the DNA TGTGCCAGCAGCTCCGGACTAGCGGGGCAAAGCTCCTACGAGCAGTACTTC.

This clonotype was seen many times. V gene TRBV29-1 combines with J gene TRBJ1-1, with 8 bases identical to TRBD1. Trimming removed 4 bases from V and 7 bases from J; junction bases left unmatched: 5. The germline V gene has CDR1 SQVTM and CDR2 ANQGSEA. The CDR3 runs to 12 residues. The CDR3 sequence: CSVVGGQGEAFF. CDR3 nucleotide sequence: TGCAGCGTTGTTGGCGGACAGGGTGAAGCTTTCTTT.

The V gene is TRBV5-6, the J gene TRBJ2-5; D not certain. Germline loops: CDR1 SGHDT, CDR2 YYEEEE. The V gene lost 2 bases and the J gene lost 3 bases, with 23 bases spanning the gap. CDR3 length: 18 amino acids. The CDR3 is CASSFRTSFRGKKETQYF. CDR3 nucleotides: TGTGCCAGCAGCTTTCGCACGTCGTTTCGCGGAAAAAAAGAGACCCAGTACTTC.

The chain has TRBV5-6 and TRBJ2-3, with D perhaps being TRBD1 or TRBD2 (5 bases each). The V and J ends lost 2 bases and 4 bases respectively, with 14 bases between them. Germline V gene data show CDR1 as SGHDT and CDR2 as YYEEEE. The CDR3 contains 15 residues. CDR3 protein: CASSFPLRGPDTQYF. Here the CDR3 DNA reads TGTGCCAGCAGCTTTCCTCTGAGGGGACCAGATACGCAGTATTTT. The full variable domain, in which reference TRBV5-6 and TRBJ2-3 provide the parts outside the CDR3, is DAGVTQSPTHLIKTRGQQVTLRCSPKSGHDTVSWYQQALGQGPQFIFQYYEEEERQRGNFPDRFSGHQFPNYSSELNVNALLLGDSALYLCASSFPLRGPDTQYFGPGTRLTVL.